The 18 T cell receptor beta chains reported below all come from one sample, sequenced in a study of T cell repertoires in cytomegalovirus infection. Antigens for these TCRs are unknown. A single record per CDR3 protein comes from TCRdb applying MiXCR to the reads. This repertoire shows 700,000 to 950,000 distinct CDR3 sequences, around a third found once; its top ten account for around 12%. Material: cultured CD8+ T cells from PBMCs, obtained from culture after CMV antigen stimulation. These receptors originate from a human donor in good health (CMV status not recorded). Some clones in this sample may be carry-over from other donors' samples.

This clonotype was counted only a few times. The CDR3 reads CASSWDRLNEKLFF. CDR3 nucleotides: TGTGCCAGCAGTTGGGACAGACTTAATGAAAAACTGTTTTTT. J is TRBJ1-4 and V is TRBV11-2; TRBD1 agrees at 7 bases. Trimming took 6 bases from V and 4 from J; bases not matched to a gene: 5. CDR1 is SGHAT and CDR2 is FQNNGV in the germline V gene. The CDR3 runs to 14 residues.

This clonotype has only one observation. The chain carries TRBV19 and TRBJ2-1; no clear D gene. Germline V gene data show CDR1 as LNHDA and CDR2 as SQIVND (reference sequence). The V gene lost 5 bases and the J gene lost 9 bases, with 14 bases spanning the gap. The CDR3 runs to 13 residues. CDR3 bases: TGTGCCAGTAGTCCCCTAGGAGACGGTGAGCAGTTCTTC. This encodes CASSPLGDGEQFF.

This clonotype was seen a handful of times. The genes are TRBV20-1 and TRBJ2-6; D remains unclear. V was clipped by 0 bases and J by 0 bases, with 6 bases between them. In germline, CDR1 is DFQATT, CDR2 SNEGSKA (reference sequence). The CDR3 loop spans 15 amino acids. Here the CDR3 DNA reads TGCAGTGCTAGAGATCTGAGCTCTGGGGCCAACGTCCTGACTTTC. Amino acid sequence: CSARDLSSGANVLTF.

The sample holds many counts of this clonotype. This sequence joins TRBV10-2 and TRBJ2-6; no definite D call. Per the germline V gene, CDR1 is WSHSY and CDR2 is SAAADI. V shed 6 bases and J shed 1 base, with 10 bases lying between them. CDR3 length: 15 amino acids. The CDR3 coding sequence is TGCGCCAGCAGCCCCCTGGCGTCTGGGGCCAACGTCCTGACTTTC. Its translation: CASSPLASGANVLTF.

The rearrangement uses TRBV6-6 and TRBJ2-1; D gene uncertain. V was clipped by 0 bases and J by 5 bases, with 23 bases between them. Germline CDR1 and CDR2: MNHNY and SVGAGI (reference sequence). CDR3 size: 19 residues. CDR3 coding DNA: TGTGCCAGCAGTTACTCGTCAGGTTTCCGTTTGTATCAAAACAATGAGCAGTTCTTC. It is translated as CASSYSSGFRLYQNNEQFF.

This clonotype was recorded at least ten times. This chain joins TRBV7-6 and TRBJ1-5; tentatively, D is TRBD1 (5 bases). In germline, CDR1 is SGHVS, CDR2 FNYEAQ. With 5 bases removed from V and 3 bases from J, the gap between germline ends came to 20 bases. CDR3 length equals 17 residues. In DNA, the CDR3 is TGTGCCAGCAGCCCCCTGCCTCCGGGCAGGGACAATCAGCCCCAGCATTTT. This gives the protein CASSPLPPGRDNQPQHF.

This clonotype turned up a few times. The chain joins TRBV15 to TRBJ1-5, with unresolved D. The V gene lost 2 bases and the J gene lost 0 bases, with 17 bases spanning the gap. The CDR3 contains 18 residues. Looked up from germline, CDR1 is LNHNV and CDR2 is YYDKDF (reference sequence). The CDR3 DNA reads TGTGCCACCAGCAGACACCCCGTGGGAGGGCATAGCAATCAGCCCCAGCATTTT. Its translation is CATSRHPVGGHSNQPQHF. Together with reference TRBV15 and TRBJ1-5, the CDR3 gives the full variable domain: DAMVIQNPRYQVTQFGKPVTLSCSQTLNHNVMYWYQQKSSQAPKLLFHYYDKDFNNEADTPDNFQSRRPNTSFCFLDIRSPGLGDTAMYLCATSRHPVGGHSNQPQHFGDGTRLSIL.

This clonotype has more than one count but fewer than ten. The CDR3 is CASSDMILSGSHTEAFF. CDR3 bases: TGTGCCAGCAGTGATATGATTTTAAGTGGCAGTCACACTGAAGCTTTCTTT. The gene calls are TRBV2 and TRBJ1-1, with D unclear. The CDR3 extends over 17 amino acids. Germline V lookup: CDR1 SNHLY, CDR2 FYNNEI. With 3 bases removed from V and 3 bases from J, the gap between germline ends came to 20 bases.

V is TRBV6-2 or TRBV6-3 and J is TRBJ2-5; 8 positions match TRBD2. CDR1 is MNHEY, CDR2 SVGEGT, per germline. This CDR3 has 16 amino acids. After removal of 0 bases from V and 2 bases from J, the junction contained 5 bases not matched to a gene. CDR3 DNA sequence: TGTGCCAGCAGTTACTCGACACCTAGCGGGCAAGAGACCCAGTACTTC. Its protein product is CASSYSTPSGQETQYF.

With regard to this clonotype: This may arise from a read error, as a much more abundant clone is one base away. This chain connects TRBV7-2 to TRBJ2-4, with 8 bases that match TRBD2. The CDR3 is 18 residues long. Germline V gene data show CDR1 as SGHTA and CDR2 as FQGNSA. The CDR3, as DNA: TGTGTCAGCAGCTCCCAGGACGGGGGGGCTGGCCCCAGGAACATTCAGTACTTC. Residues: CVSSSQDGGAGPRNIQYF.

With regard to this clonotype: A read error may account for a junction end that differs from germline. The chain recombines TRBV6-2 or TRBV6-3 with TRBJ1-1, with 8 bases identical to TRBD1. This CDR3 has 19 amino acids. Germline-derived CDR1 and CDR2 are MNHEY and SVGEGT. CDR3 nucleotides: TGTGTCAGCAGTTACTCGACTCCTGACAGGGGTGGTTGGAACACTGAAGCTTTCTTT. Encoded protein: CVSSYSTPDRGGWNTEAFF.

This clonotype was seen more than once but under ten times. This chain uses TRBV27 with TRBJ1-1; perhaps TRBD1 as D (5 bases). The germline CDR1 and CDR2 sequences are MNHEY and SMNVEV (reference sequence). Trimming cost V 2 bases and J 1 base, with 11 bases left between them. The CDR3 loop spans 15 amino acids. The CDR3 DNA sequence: TGTGCCAGCAGTTTAACCATGGGGGGGAACACTGAAGCTTTCTTT. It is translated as CASSLTMGGNTEAFF.

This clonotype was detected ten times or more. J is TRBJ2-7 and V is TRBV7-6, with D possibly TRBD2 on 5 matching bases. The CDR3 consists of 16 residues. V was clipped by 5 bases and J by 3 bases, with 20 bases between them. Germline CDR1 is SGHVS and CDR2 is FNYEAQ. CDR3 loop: CASSPLRGLNRYEQYF. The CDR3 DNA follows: TGTGCCAGCAGCCCCTTACGGGGTTTGAACCGCTACGAGCAGTACTTC.

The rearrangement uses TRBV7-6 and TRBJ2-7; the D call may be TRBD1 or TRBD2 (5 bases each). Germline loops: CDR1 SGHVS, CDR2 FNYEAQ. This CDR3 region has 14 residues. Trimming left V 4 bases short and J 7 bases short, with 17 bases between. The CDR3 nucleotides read TGTGCCAGCAGCTCCGGGACCACAATTCGGGAGCAGTACTTC. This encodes CASSSGTTIREQYF.

CDR3 residues: CASSYSAPNRVHEQYV. In DNA form, the CDR3 reads TGTGCCAGCAGTTACTCGGCCCCAAACAGGGTCCACGAGCAGTACGTC. The V and J genes are TRBV6-6 and TRBJ2-7; maybe TRBD1 (6 bases). V was cut by 0 bases and J by 5 bases, with 17 bases left in between. The CDR3 is made up of 16 amino acids. Per the germline V gene, CDR1 is MNHNY and CDR2 is SVGAGI (reference sequence).

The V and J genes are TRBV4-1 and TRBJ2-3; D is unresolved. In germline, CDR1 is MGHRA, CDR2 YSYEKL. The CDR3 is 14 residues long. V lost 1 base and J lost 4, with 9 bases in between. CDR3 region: CASSQVHGSDTQYF. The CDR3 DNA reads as TGCGCCAGCAGCCAAGTCCACGGGTCAGATACGCAGTATTTT.

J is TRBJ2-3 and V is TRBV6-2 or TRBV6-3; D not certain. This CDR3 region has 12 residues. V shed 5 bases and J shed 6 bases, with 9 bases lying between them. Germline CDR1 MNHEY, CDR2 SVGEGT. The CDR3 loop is CASSPYGDTQYF. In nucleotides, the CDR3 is TGTGCCAGCAGTCCATATGGGGATACGCAGTATTTT.

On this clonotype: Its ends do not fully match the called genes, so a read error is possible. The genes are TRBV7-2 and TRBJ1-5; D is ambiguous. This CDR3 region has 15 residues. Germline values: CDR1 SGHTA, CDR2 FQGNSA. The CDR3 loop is CASSLVPGSNQPHHF. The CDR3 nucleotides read TGTGCCAGCAGCTTAGTTCCAGGTAGCAATCAGCCCCATCATTTT.